A selection of T cell receptor beta chains follows, all from one sample in a study of T-cell memory formation after mild COVID-19. TCRdb re-analysed the 5' RACE reads in MiXCR, keeping a single row per CDR3 protein. The table has 470,000 or so distinct CDR3 sequences, roughly 17% seen once. The sample was PBMCs or a T cell subset sorted from them (not recorded which). The source of these receptors is a man between 18 and 35 years old who had mild COVID-19 (a few samples of this study predate the infection). Cell type and time point are not known. CDR3s include the opening cysteine and the closing phenylalanine or tryptophan. The order of the fields is D gene, V gene, clone size, J gene, CDR3 DNA, CDR3 protein. A D gene is named only where the DNA matches it firmly. Clone sizes are given selectively: once, few, many, or a class where the clone is expanded.

D gene: .; V gene: TRBV6-5; clone size: .; J gene: TRBJ2-3; CDR3 DNA: TGTGCCAGCAGTTACTCCCCGACGGAGATTACAGATACGCAGTATTTT; CDR3 protein: CASSYSPTEITDTQYF
D gene: .; V gene: TRBV6-1; clone size: .; J gene: TRBJ1-2; CDR3 DNA: TGTGCCAGCAGTGAAACTCCAGGGACTAACTATGGCTACACCTTC; CDR3 protein: CASSETPGTNYGYTF
D gene: .; V gene: TRBV7-9; clone size: few; J gene: TRBJ2-2; CDR3 DNA: TGTGCCAGCAGCCTCCGAGGAGATGGCGGGGAGCTGTTTTTT; CDR3 protein: CASSLRGDGGELFF
D gene: .; V gene: TRBV7-9; clone size: many; J gene: TRBJ2-1; CDR3 DNA: TGTGCCAGCAGCTCCCAGGACCCCGAGTCCTACAATGAGCAGTTCTTC; CDR3 protein: CASSSQDPESYNEQFF
D gene: TRBD1; V gene: TRBV7-6; clone size: .; J gene: TRBJ2-3; CDR3 DNA: TGTGCCAGCAGTAAAACGGGACAGGGGGCAGATACGCAGTATTTT; CDR3 protein: CASSKTGQGADTQYF
D gene: .; V gene: TRBV20-1; clone size: many; J gene: TRBJ2-1; CDR3 DNA: TGCAGTGCTAGAGCCCTTTGGGAGGCCGGGTACAATGAGCAGTTCTTC; CDR3 protein: CSARALWEAGYNEQFF
D gene: TRBD1; V gene: TRBV6-5; clone size: .; J gene: TRBJ2-7; CDR3 DNA: TGTGCCAGCAGTTATCGCGCCACAGGGGCGGAGTACTTC; CDR3 protein: CASSYRATGAEYF
D gene: TRBD1; V gene: TRBV4-3; clone size: .; J gene: TRBJ2-4; CDR3 DNA: TGCGCCAGCAGCCAGGGACAGGGGGCCATTCAGTACTTC; CDR3 protein: CASSQGQGAIQYF
D gene: TRBD1; V gene: TRBV6-5; clone size: few; J gene: TRBJ1-3; CDR3 DNA: TGTGCCAGCAGTTACTCATTGACAGGGCTGCGCGGCGGGGATTTTCATTTT; CDR3 protein: CASSYSLTGLRGGDFHF
D gene: .; V gene: TRBV7-2; clone size: few; J gene: TRBJ1-2; CDR3 DNA: TGTGCCAGCAGTCCAGGGCAGTCAACGGGTGGCTACACCTTC; CDR3 protein: CASSPGQSTGGYTF
D gene: TRBD1; V gene: TRBV7-2; clone size: few; J gene: TRBJ2-7; CDR3 DNA: TGTGCCAGCAGCCCCACAGGGGTAGGCGAGCAGTACTTC; CDR3 protein: CASSPTGVGEQYF
D gene: TRBD1; V gene: TRBV4-3; clone size: .; J gene: TRBJ2-7; CDR3 DNA: TGCGCCAGCAGCCATGAGAGGACAGGGTTTGACGAGCAGTACTTC; CDR3 protein: CASSHERTGFDEQYF
D gene: .; V gene: TRBV4-1; clone size: .; J gene: TRBJ2-1; CDR3 DNA: TGCGCCAGCAGCCATAACTGGAGGACAGAGGTCCGGAGTGAGCAGTTCTTC; CDR3 protein: CASSHNWRTEVRSEQFF
D gene: TRBD2; V gene: TRBV7-3; clone size: .; J gene: TRBJ2-3; CDR3 DNA: TGTGCCAGCAGCTCAAATAGCGGGGGGGCAGATACGCAGTATTTT; CDR3 protein: CASSSNSGGADTQYF
D gene: TRBD2; V gene: TRBV6-2/TRBV6-3; clone size: .; J gene: TRBJ2-2; CDR3 DNA: TGTGCCAGCCGGGAGGGATCGGCAAACACCGGGGAGCTGTTTTTT; CDR3 protein: CASREGSANTGELFF
D gene: TRBD1; V gene: TRBV12-3/TRBV12-4; clone size: .; J gene: TRBJ2-1; CDR3 DNA: TGTGCCAGCAGTTATCCGAACAGGGGCGCGGGTAATGAGCAGTTCTTC; CDR3 protein: CASSYPNRGAGNEQFF
D gene: TRBD1; V gene: TRBV6-5; clone size: .; J gene: TRBJ2-1; CDR3 DNA: TGTGCCAGCAGTTACTCAGACAGGGGGGGCCATGAGCAGTTCTTC; CDR3 protein: CASSYSDRGGHEQFF
D gene: .; V gene: TRBV5-1; clone size: few; J gene: TRBJ1-2; CDR3 DNA: TGCGCCAGCAGCTTGAGAGGGACCCCTGTCCAGCCTTATGGCTACACCTTC; CDR3 protein: CASSLRGTPVQPYGYTF
D gene: .; V gene: TRBV5-1; clone size: .; J gene: TRBJ2-4; CDR3 DNA: TGCGCCAGCAGCTTTCCGGGAAACACCAAAAACATTCAGTACTTC; CDR3 protein: CASSFPGNTKNIQYF